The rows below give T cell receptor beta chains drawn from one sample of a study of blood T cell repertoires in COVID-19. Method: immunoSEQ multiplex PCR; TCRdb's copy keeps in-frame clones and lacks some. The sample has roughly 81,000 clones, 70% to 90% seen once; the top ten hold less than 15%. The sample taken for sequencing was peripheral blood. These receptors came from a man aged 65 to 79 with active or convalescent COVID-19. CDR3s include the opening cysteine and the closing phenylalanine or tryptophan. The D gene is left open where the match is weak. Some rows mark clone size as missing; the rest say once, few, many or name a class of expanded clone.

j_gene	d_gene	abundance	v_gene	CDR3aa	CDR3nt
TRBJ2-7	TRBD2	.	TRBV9	CASSLGTSGPGQQYF	TGTGCCAGCAGCCTCGGGACTAGCGGGCCGGGACAGCAGTACTTC
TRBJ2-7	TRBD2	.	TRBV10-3	CAIRPTSGGGYEQYF	TGTGCCATCAGACCGACTAGCGGGGGAGGCTACGAGCAGTACTTC
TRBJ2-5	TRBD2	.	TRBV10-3	CAINGGGPQETQYF	TGTGCCATCAATGGCGGGGGTCCTCAAGAGACCCAGTACTTC
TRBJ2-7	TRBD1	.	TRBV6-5	CASSLQGARGEQYF	TGTGCCAGCAGTCTCCAGGGGGCCAGGGGCGAGCAGTACTTC
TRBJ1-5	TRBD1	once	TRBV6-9	CASSYKGQPSNQPQHF	TGTGCCAGCAGTTATAAGGGACAGCCTAGCAATCAGCCCCAGCATTTT
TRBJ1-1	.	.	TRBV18	CASSRRAVNTEAFF	TGTGCCAGCTCACGCCGCGCGGTGAACACTGAAGCTTTCTTT
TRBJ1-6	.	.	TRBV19	CASSIDAILIGGGGSSYNSPLHF	TGTGCCAGTAGTATAGATGCTATTTTGATTGGTGGCGGAGGAAGCTCCTATAATTCACCCCTCCACTTT
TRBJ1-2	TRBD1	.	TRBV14	CASSQVHRGNYGYTF	TGTGCCAGCAGCCAAGTTCACAGGGGCAACTATGGCTACACCTTC
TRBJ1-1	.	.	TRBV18	CASSPLTHGDTEAFF	TGTGCCAGCTCACCCTTGACCCATGGAGACACTGAAGCTTTCTTT
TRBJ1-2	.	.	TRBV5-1	CASSSGTEYGYTF	TGCGCCAGCAGCTCCGGGACTGAATATGGCTACACCTTC
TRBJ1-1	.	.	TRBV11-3	CASSRTTGPLSGAFF	TGTGCCAGCAGCCGTACGACAGGCCCCCTCAGTGGAGCTTTCTTT
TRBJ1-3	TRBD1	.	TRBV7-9	CASSLGQGLGGNTIYF	TGTGCCAGCAGCCTGGGACAGGGCTTGGGAGGAAACACCATATATTTT
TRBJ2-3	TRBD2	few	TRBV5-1	CASSLALAGYTDTQYF	TGCGCCAGCAGCTTGGCCCTAGCGGGATACACAGATACGCAGTATTTT
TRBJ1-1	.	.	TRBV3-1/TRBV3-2	CASSHSYEAFF	TGTGCCAGCAGTCACAGCTATGAAGCTTTCTTT
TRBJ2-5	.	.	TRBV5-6	CASSITVRETQYF	TGTGCCAGCAGCATTACCGTACGGGAGACCCAGTACTTC
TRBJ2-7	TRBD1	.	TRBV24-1	CATSETGGPPYEQYF	TGTGCCACCAGTGAGACAGGGGGACCCCCCTACGAGCAGTACTTC
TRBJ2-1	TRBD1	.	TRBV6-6	CAGSLGQGAGSSYNEQFF	TGTGCCGGTAGTCTGGGACAGGGGGCTGGGAGCTCCTACAATGAGCAGTTCTTC
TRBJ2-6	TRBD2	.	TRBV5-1	CASSHWGIAGDLPPGANVLTF	TGCGCCAGCAGCCACTGGGGAATAGCGGGGGACCTTCCACCGGGGGCCAACGTCCTGACTTTC
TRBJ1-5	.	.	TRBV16	CASSHSAPGIRQPQHF	TGTGCCAGCAGCCACTCCGCCCCGGGGATTCGGCAGCCCCAGCATTTT
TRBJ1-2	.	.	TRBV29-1	CSARSGLRGYTF	TGCAGCGCCCGGAGTGGTCTGCGTGGCTACACCTTC
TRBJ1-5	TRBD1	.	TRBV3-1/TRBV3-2	CASSHSTGDVQPQHF	TGTGCCAGCAGCCACTCGACAGGGGATGTTCAGCCCCAGCATTTT
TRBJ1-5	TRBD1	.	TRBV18	CASSPFGTGVQPQHF	TGTGCCAGCTCACCATTTGGGACAGGGGTCCAGCCCCAGCATTTT
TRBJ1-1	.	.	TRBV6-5	CASSYRRLSEAFF	TGTGCCAGCAGTTACCGCAGGCTGTCCGAAGCTTTCTTT
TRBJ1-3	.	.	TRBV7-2	CASSYHRDTIYF	TGTGCCAGCAGCTACCACAGGGACACCATATATTTT
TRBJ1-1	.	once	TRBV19	CASSIDPRGSEAFF	TGTGCCAGTAGTATAGACCCTCGGGGGTCTGAAGCTTTCTTT
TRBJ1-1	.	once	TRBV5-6	CASSLTRPQRGNTEAFF	TGTGCCAGCAGCTTGACCCGACCCCAACGGGGTAACACTGAAGCTTTCTTT
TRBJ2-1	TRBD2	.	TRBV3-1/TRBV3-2	CASSQTGSGGHNEQFF	TGTGCCAGCAGCCAAACAGGAAGCGGGGGACACAATGAGCAGTTCTTC
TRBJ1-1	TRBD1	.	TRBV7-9	CASSYFPGQGGPEAFF	TGTGCCAGCAGCTATTTTCCGGGACAGGGGGGCCCTGAAGCTTTCTTT
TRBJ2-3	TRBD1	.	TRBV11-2	CASSFRTGTSTDTQYF	TGTGCCAGCAGCTTCAGGACAGGGACTAGCACAGATACGCAGTATTTT
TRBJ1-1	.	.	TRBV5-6	CASSLEGQNTEAFF	TGTGCCAGCAGCTTGGAGGGACAGAACACTGAAGCTTTCTTT
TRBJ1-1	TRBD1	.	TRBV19	CASIPGQGNTEAFF	TGTGCCAGTATTCCGGGACAGGGGAACACTGAAGCTTTCTTT
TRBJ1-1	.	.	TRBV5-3	CARSCGGLGTEAFF	TGTGCCAGAAGCTGCGGCGGGTTAGGCACTGAAGCTTTCTTT
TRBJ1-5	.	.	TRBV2	CASSERGLGNQPQHF	TGTGCCAGCAGTGAAAGGGGACTGGGCAATCAGCCCCAGCATTTT
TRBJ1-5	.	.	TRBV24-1	CATSDFTVVQPQHF	TGTGCCACCAGTGATTTCACGGTGGTACAGCCCCAGCATTTT
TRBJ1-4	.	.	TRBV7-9	CASSQAESEKLFF	TGTGCCAGCAGCCAAGCCGAGTCTGAAAAACTGTTTTTT
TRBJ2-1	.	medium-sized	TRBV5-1	CASSVQGASYNEQFF	TGCGCCAGCAGCGTACAGGGAGCCAGCTACAATGAGCAGTTCTTC
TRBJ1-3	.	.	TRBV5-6	CASRLQGEGNTIYF	TGTGCCAGCAGGTTACAGGGAGAAGGAAACACCATATATTTT
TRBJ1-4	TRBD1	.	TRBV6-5	CASSYLPGQGPEKLFF	TGTGCCAGCAGTTATCTCCCCGGACAGGGTCCGGAAAAACTGTTTTTT
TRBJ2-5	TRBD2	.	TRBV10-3	CAISEKAASGGETQYF	TGTGCCATCAGTGAGAAGGCGGCTAGCGGGGGAGAGACCCAGTACTTC
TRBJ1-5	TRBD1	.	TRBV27	CASSPRGRGQPQHF	TGTGCCAGCAGTCCTAGGGGGCGCGGACAGCCCCAGCATTTT
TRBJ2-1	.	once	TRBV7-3	CASSLQRDTEQFF	TGTGCCAGCAGCTTACAACGGGACACCGAGCAGTTCTTC
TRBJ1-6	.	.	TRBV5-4	CASSHDGVYNSPLHF	TGTGCCAGCAGTCATGACGGAGTCTATAATTCACCCCTCCACTTT
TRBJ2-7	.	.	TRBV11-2	CASSLVGRNYEQYF	TGTGCCAGCAGCTTAGTGGGCAGGAACTACGAGCAGTACTTC
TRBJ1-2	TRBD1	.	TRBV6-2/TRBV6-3	CASSYHPGQGPSYRVGYTF	TGTGCCAGCAGTTACCATCCGGGACAGGGGCCTTCCTATAGAGTTGGCTACACCTTC
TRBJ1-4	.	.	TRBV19	CASSIVGTSWKLFF	TGTGCCAGTAGTATAGTGGGCACCTCGTGGAAACTGTTTTTT
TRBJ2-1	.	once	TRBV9	CASSVQRSGEQFF	TGTGCCAGCAGCGTACAGCGTAGCGGAGAGCAGTTCTTC
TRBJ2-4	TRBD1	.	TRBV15	CATSSGQGLAKNIQYF	TGTGCCACCAGCTCGGGACAGGGATTAGCCAAAAACATTCAGTACTTC
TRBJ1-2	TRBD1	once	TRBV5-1	CASSPSGTGARYGYTF	TGCGCCAGCAGCCCTTCCGGGACAGGGGCTAGATATGGCTACACCTTC
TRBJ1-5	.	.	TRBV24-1	CATSDPGQNNQPQHF	TGTGCCACCAGTGACCCTGGACAGAACAATCAGCCCCAGCATTTT
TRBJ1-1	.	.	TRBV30	CAWVGGALGPENTEAFF	TGTGCCTGGGTGGGGGGGGCGCTTGGCCCAGAGAACACTGAAGCTTTCTTT
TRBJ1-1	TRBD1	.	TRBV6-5	CASSPNRGNTEAFF	TGTGCCAGCAGTCCCAACAGGGGGAACACTGAAGCTTTCTTT
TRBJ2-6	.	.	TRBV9	CASTGGPVISGANVLTF	TGTGCCAGCACCGGCGGTCCGGTTATCTCTGGGGCCAACGTCCTGACTTTC
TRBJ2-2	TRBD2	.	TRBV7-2	CASSSAAGGPVTGELFF	TGTGCCAGCAGCTCTGCAGCGGGGGGGCCGGTTACCGGGGAGCTGTTTTTT
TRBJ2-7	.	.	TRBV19	CASSPSVGEQYF	TGTGCCAGTAGTCCGAGTGTCGGCGAGCAGTACTTC
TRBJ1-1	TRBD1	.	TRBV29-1	CSVGQGWGTEAFF	TGCAGCGTCGGACAGGGATGGGGCACTGAAGCTTTCTTT
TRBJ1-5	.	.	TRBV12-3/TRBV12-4	CASSGDSNQPQHF	TGTGCCAGCAGTGGGGACTCCAATCAGCCCCAGCATTTT